This T cell receptor (beta chain) was profiled in a study of cytomegalovirus exposure and HLA in healthy donors. V was pared by 10 bases and J by 10 bases, with 13 bases between. The CDR3 consists of 10 residues. Per the germline V gene, CDR1 is MDHEN and CDR2 is SYDVKM. Likely unrecorded immune exposures existed in these nominally healthy donors. This clone showed up just a few times. The PCR made use of 60 Vbeta and 13 Jbeta primers. Clones were sequenced by immunoSEQ multiplex PCR, and TCRdb holds only the in-frame ones, with some missing. The top ten hold more than 1.5% of the sample, which has 150,000 to 200,000 clones, approximately 86% seen once.

The sequenced sample was PBMCs. This TCR came from a woman aged 18 to 35 in good health and CMV-seronegative. V and J are TRBV28 and TRBJ1-1; D possibly corresponds to TRBD1 (5 bases). The CDR3 region is CATQGAGAFF. In nucleotides, the CDR3 is TGTGCCACCCAAGGGGCTGGAGCTTTCTTT.